This entry concerns a single TCR beta chain. Its cognate antigen has yet to be identified. The input lacks base qualities; no much larger clone sits a single base away. From V the trimming removes 2 bases and from J it removes 6 bases, while the gene matches leave 8 bases of the junction unaccounted for. CDR1 is given as LGHNA and CDR2 as YSLEER, both from the germline V gene. The CDR3 runs 16 amino acids, cysteine and phenylalanine included. Only CDR3 DNA is held: 48 bases, read in frame from base 1. The library was produced with the immunoSEQ multiplex PCR assay. A mixture of 60 forward primers for TCR Vbeta segments and 13 reverse primers for TCR Jbeta segments was used in the multiplex PCR. The CDR3 region of rearranged TCR beta genes was amplified from genomic DNA with a multiplex PCR assay. Amplified TCR beta libraries were sequenced as 87-base-pair reads on the Illumina HiSeq System. The authors' pipeline ran thus. In a later analysis, 77 million or so unique TCR beta chains were counted across the approximately 640 repertoires, and roughly 11 million of these chains were shared by at least two donors. A nearest-neighbor algorithm error-corrected the raw reads and collapsed the reads into unique sequences, merging closely related sequences to remove PCR and sequencing errors. Alignment of CDR3 sequences to IMGT reference sequences was used to assign V, D and J gene segments. Each retained sequence needed at least a six-nucleotide match to both a V gene segment and a J gene segment. Rearrangements were classified as productive when the CDR3 lacked stop codons and remained in frame with V and J, and all other rearrangements were classified as non-productive. Following IMGT convention, CDR3 was defined as the stretch from the second conserved V-encoded cysteine to the conserved J-encoded phenylalanine. In an earlier analysis of roughly 610 of the donors, sequences lacking an unambiguous match to a single V gene segment were excluded. In an earlier analysis of 587 of the donors, V segments were called functional above 56.7% productive rearrangements and were called segregating when the between-donor standard deviation exceeded 5%. A statistical classification framework was developed to diagnose cytomegalovirus status using the catalog of TCR beta chain sequences. A later analysis assigned V and J genes by comparing TCR nucleotide sequences with IMGT/GENE-DB human TR gene sequences. In a later analysis, CDR3 sequences and most-parsimonious VDJ recombination scenarios were assigned using the TCRdist pipeline. In a later analysis, each TCR beta chain was defined by its CDR3 amino acid sequence together with its V-gene family, and reads lacking a unique V-gene family were excluded. As a way to deal with suspected cross-contamination and a sequencing artifact, a later analysis dropped 640 or so nucleotide sequences that were highly shared and had low generation probability. In a later analysis, a clonal expansion index was calculated for each public chain from normalized within-repertoire ranks of inferred template counts. A later analysis computed generation probabilities with a VDJ recombination model fitted to out-of-frame rearrangements, and checked the results against IGoR. A later analysis scored TCR-TCR, TCR-HLA and TCR-CMV co-occurrence with hypergeometric tests, applying a repertoire-size bias correction to TCR pairs. To estimate false discovery rates, a later analysis permuted the HLA or CMV assignments 20 times. A later analysis grouped co-occurring TCRs with DBSCAN, adding TCRdist sequence similarity when clustering within HLA-allele-positive subsets. Co-occurrence clustering excluded repertoires with fewer than 30,000 or more than 120,000 public chains, plus five with anomalous nucleotide sharing. TCRdb holds this immuneACCESS table with in-frame rearrangements only. Some clones are missing; in checked studies, unresolved V genes explain under half, and the rest has no known cause. The DNA was the basis for D and trimming; V, J and clone size are from that table. The sample profile shows approximately 100,000 clones; roughly 75% of them were found once. Around 14% of the sample goes to the ten largest clones.

This sample was included in a study of cytomegalovirus exposure and HLA in healthy donors (dated by TCRdb to about 2017). Notes on the research overall: An earlier analysis of under 600 of the donors reported about 250 Gb of sequence data and more than 90 million unique TCR beta sequences from around 200 million T cells. To study patterns of TCR occurrence, a later analysis re-analyzed previously published TCR beta repertoires from 650 to 750 donors and added high-resolution HLA genotyping. The aim of the study was to test whether cataloging public T cell receptors could identify signatures of past pathogen exposure. HLA typing included class I and class II loci at four-digit resolution. The study profiled the T cell repertoires of 500 to 800 subjects by immunosequencing and related them to cytomegalovirus serostatus. A later genetic analysis used genome-wide SNP genotypes for about 65% of the 666 donors, treating that subset as a discovery cohort. The study combined high-throughput TCR immunosequencing, statistical association of individual TCRs with disease status, and machine learning to predict cytomegalovirus infection status. Of the approximately 400 genotyped donors, 70% to 90% were placed in the genetic ancestry cluster associated with self-reported Caucasian donors. In an earlier analysis of roughly 600 of the donors, high-throughput TCR beta sequencing was used to judge whether each TCR beta V gene segment behaved as functional or pseudogenic. Donor age, sex, ethnicity and CMV serostatus were compiled together with the repertoire data. Four to six DR-DQ haplotypes were handled as single units for association and clustering, since linkage in the cohort was strong. In addition to the first cohort of about 650 subjects, a separate validation cohort of over 90 different subjects was used. In the later analysis, no new phenotypic data were used to find candidate immune exposures; instead, reliance was placed on TCR beta sequences and their occurrence across donors. The number of donors typed differed by locus, with 629-630 for A, B, C, DRB1 and DQB1, over 500 for DQA1, under 610 for DPA1, and 472 for DPB1. An early release that covered about 600 HLA-typed donors contained about 290 gigabases of sequencing data and tens of millions of unique TCR sequences. All discovery cohort repertoires had been generated using a single sequencing platform. Among about 370 genotyped donors of the cohort, an average of roughly 230,000 unique TCR beta nucleotide sequences was sequenced per donor, of which approximately 18% were non-productive. What the authors observed across the whole study: In a later analysis, about 16,000 TCR beta sequences were associated with specific HLA alleles at a false discovery rate of 0.05. In a later genetic analysis, a missense DCLRE1C variant was associated with V-gene and J-gene trimming of TCR beta chains, and the association was replicated in an independent cohort. Compared with equally common non-associated chains, HLA-associated TCR beta chains in a later analysis were more clonally expanded and had lower generation probabilities. Most TCR sequences were seen in very few donors, while some public TCRs were found in many individuals. In an earlier analysis of roughly 560 of the donors, most TCR beta V segments were observed in productive rearrangements about 90% or about 30% of the time, broadly matching IMGT annotations. Three of the identified cytomegalovirus-associated TCR beta chains were confirmed in vitro to be specific for cytomegalovirus antigens. A cluster of highly shared sequence variants was judged likely to be a technical artifact of the sequencing pipeline. The authors suggested that the approach could potentially be generalized to other disease states and immunological phenotypes. A later genetic analysis reported fewer N-insertions in productive TCRs among donors in an Asian-associated ancestry cluster than the roughly 700-donor mean. The presence/absence analyses assumed that sequencing depth was roughly uniform across donors, and that assumption may not be true. A further reported finding was that TCR beta sequences accurately predicted the HLA-A and HLA-B alleles for most subjects in the first cohort. Cytomegalovirus status was reported to be diagnosed by the classifier with high specificity and sensitivity in both the original and validation cohorts. The 87-base-pair reads could not distinguish some IMGT-functional V segments, including TRBV6-2 and TRBV6-3, so those segments were excluded. This cohort had only TCR beta chains sequenced, and the lack of alpha or paired-chain data limited which features could be detected. Assigning TCR associations to individual alleles was difficult when HLA alleles, especially DR and DQ, strongly co-occurred. In the study, around 150 TCR beta chains were listed as associated with cytomegalovirus. The only immune exposure information available for the cohort was CMV serostatus. HLA typing was unavailable for some donors at each locus, so association tests used only the typed subset. Because counts were too low, seventeen rarely observed V segments, including chromosome 9 orphons, were excluded from the earlier analysis of 587 of the donors. Several of the top co-occurrence clusters appeared to be linked to parvovirus B19, influenza, CMV and Epstein-Barr virus, according to a later analysis. In a later analysis, the rate of TCR association differed among HLA loci, with DRB1 alleles having the most associated TCRs and HLA-C alleles having the fewest. A later analysis found that most CMV-associated TCR beta chains appeared HLA-restricted, with HLA associations seemingly driven largely by CMV exposure. Linkage disequilibrium might explain the correlated functional status among segregating V segments, but an unknown experimental factor could not be excluded.

The cohort comprised several hundred healthy bone marrow donors. Cohort members were all nominally healthy when sampled, although unrecorded immune exposures were likely present. The donor tested CMV seropositive and was one of the 289 seropositive cohort members. A peripheral blood sample was collected from each donor, and TCR beta sequencing was performed on peripheral blood mononuclear cells. The Qiagen DNeasy Blood Extraction Kit was used to extract genomic DNA from the blood cell samples. Sequenced: PBMCs. Recombination joined TRBV4-3 with TRBJ2-7; a stretch of 12 junction bases matches TRBD1. This TCR was recovered from a male donor in good health and CMV-seropositive. The CDR3 region: CASSQRPGTGGSEQYF. The DNA is as follows: TGCGCCAGCAGCCAACGACCAGGGACAGGGGGCAGCGAGCAGTACTTC.